Following are 6 T cell receptor beta chains from one sample sequenced in a study of shared clonotypes between healthy human individuals (dated by TCRdb to 2020 to 2021). The protocol used for the library was the immunoSEQ multiplex PCR assay. TCRdb carries this immuneACCESS record with in-frame sequences only. Its versions omit some clonotypes, under half of them owing to an unresolved V gene in the studies checked, with the rest unexplained. The sample data list about 710,000 clones, and over 60% of these were observed just once. Jointly, the top ten make up approximately 2% of the sample. Material for sequencing was memory CD4+ T cells sorted from blood. What this sample's cell subset or site label stands for: CD45RA-negative fraction. Source of these receptors: a woman aged 30 to 39 in good health.

This clone occurred once. V and J are TRBV5-1 and TRBJ2-1; 8 bases align to TRBD2. Germline values: CDR1 SGHRS, CDR2 YFSETQ. V lost 4 bases and J lost 2; bases outside the gene matches: 2. CDR3 length: 14 amino acids. As DNA, the CDR3 is TGCGCCAGCAGCCAGCGGGGGCCCTACAATGAGCAGTTCTTC. Protein product: CASSQRGPYNEQFF. Variable domain in full (rest from reference TRBV5-1 and TRBJ2-1): KAGVTQTPRYLIKTRGQQVTLSCSPISGHRSVSWYQQTPGQGLQFLFEYFSETQRNKGNFPGRFSGRQFSNSRSEMNVSTLELGDSALYLCASSQRGPYNEQFFGPGTRLTVL.

In regard to this clone: This same CDR3 is encoded by further DNA sequences in the sample. This chain joins TRBV28 and TRBJ2-5; 8 positions match TRBD1. Germline lookup yields CDR1 MDHEN and CDR2 SYDVKM. With V trimmed by 5 bases and J by 5 bases, 13 bases remained unmatched. This CDR3 is 16 amino acids long. CDR3 loop: CASSRSGTGERETQYF. The CDR3 DNA follows: TGTGCCAGCAGTAGATCCGGGACAGGAGAACGGGAGACCCAGTACTTC.

The chain has TRBV7-2 and TRBJ2-1; 7 nucleotides align to TRBD2. With 2 bases clipped from V and 0 bases from J, the junction kept 4 bases outside the gene matches. Germline assignment: CDR1 SGHTA and CDR2 FQGNSA. There are 16 residues in the CDR3. CDR3 nucleotide sequence: TGTGCCAGCAGCTTACTGGGCGGGAGCTCCTACAATGAGCAGTTCTTC. Translated: CASSLLGGSSYNEQFF.

J is TRBJ2-7 and V is TRBV6-5, with 8 bases identical to TRBD2. The CDR3 covers 15 residues. Looked up from germline, CDR1 is MNHEY and CDR2 is SVGAGI. Germline trimming cut 0 bases from V and 6 bases from J; bases unmatched to any gene: 7. CDR3 in DNA: TGTGCCAGCAGTTACTCGTCTAGCGGGTGGGGCGAGCAGTACTTC. The encoded protein is CASSYSSSGWGEQYF.

The J gene is TRBJ2-5, the V gene TRBV5-4, with D maybe TRBD2 (5 bases). V was cut by 2 bases and J by 2 bases, with 10 bases left in between. The CDR3 spans 14 residues. The germline V gene encodes CDR1 SGHNT and CDR2 YYREEE (reference sequence). The CDR3 DNA reads TGTGCCAGCAGCTTCCCTAGCAGGCAAGAGACCCAGTACTTC. This gives the protein CASSFPSRQETQYF. The entire variable domain, with the rest obtained from reference TRBV5-4 and TRBJ2-5, is as follows: ETGVTQSPTHLIKTRGQQVTLRCSSQSGHNTVSWYQQALGQGPQFIFQYYREEENGRGNFPPRFSGLQFPNYSSELNVNALELDDSALYLCASSFPSRQETQYFGPGTRLLVL.

The V and J genes are TRBV5-1 and TRBJ2-3; 10 nucleotides match TRBD1. The CDR3 is 16 residues long. V trimming: 2 bases; J trimming: 2 bases; junction bases outside the gene matches: 5. Per the germline V gene, CDR1 is SGHRS and CDR2 is YFSETQ. The CDR3 DNA is TGCGCCAGCAGCTTAGGACAGGGGGTAGTCACAGATACGCAGTATTTT. Encoded protein: CASSLGQGVVTDTQYF. Looking up the rest from reference TRBV5-1 and TRBJ2-3 gives the full variable domain: KAGVTQTPRYLIKTRGQQVTLSCSPISGHRSVSWYQQTPGQGLQFLFEYFSETQRNKGNFPGRFSGRQFSNSRSEMNVSTLELGDSALYLCASSLGQGVVTDTQYFGPGTRLTVL.